This is a list of T cell receptor beta chains from one sample in a study of T cell repertoires in cytomegalovirus infection. TCRdb itself ran the reads through MiXCR, one entry per CDR3 protein. Among 630,000 or so distinct CDR3 sequences listed, 20% to 30% were seen once. What was sequenced was CD8+ T cells from PBMCs. The source of these receptors is a human donor in good health (CMV status not recorded). Some clones in this sample may be carry-over from other donors' samples. Both conserved end residues are trimmed from each CDR3. D genes are given only for firm matches.

D: TRBD1
V: TRBV14
J: TRBJ2-1
CDR3: ASSQDLGGQYNEQF

D: TRBD2
V: TRBV7-6
J: TRBJ2-5
CDR3: ASSFRLANQETQY

D: TRBD1
V: TRBV13
J: TRBJ1-2
CDR3: ASSQTGVLFNYGYT

D: NA
V: TRBV6-8
J: TRBJ2-7
CDR3: ASSYPGPPYEQY

D: NA
V: TRBV4-1
J: TRBJ2-5
CDR3: ASSQVRGPEQETQY

D: NA
V: TRBV29-1
J: TRBJ1-2
CDR3: SVEGARYGYT

D: NA
V: TRBV12-3/TRBV12-4
J: TRBJ1-5
CDR3: ASMVQGYNQPQH

D: TRBD2
V: TRBV6-6
J: TRBJ2-1
CDR3: ASNDPLAGGSYNEQF

D: NA
V: TRBV14
J: TRBJ2-1
CDR3: ASSTRDGFPNEQF

D: NA
V: TRBV7-9
J: TRBJ2-5
CDR3: ASSLGRSLGETQY

D: TRBD1
V: TRBV27
J: TRBJ1-1
CDR3: ASSVGGQNTEAF

D: TRBD2
V: TRBV11-3
J: TRBJ2-1
CDR3: ASSKAGGAGNEQF

D: NA
V: TRBV28
J: TRBJ2-5
CDR3: ASRSLPAEAQY

D: NA
V: TRBV5-1
J: TRBJ1-1
CDR3: ASSPGGRTNTEAF

D: TRBD1
V: TRBV7-9
J: TRBJ2-1
CDR3: ASSLGDREQF

D: NA
V: TRBV4-2
J: TRBJ2-5
CDR3: ASSQDPTDPEAKTQY